One and the same sample provided the 14 T cell receptor beta chains below, sequenced in a study of response to subunit inactivated influenza vaccine. TCRdb ran MiXCR on the RT-PCR reads and lists one entry per CDR3 protein. The table shows about 700,000 distinct CDR3 sequences, with around 15% occurring only once. The sequences come from PBMCs from blood, collected 14 to 15 days before vaccination. These TCRs come from a man between 45 and 60 years old who received an inactivated influenza vaccine.

The V call is TRBV4-1, the J call TRBJ1-5; D possibly corresponds to TRBD1 (6 bases). In germline, CDR1 is MGHRA, CDR2 YSYEKL. The CDR3 is 17 amino acids. Trimming cost V 3 bases and J 3 bases, with 18 bases left between them. The CDR3 bases are TGCGCCAGCAGCCAGGGGGTGTCTAGGGGGGACAATCAGCCCCAGCATTTT. Its protein is CASSQGVSRGDNQPQHF.

V and J are TRBV12-3 or TRBV12-4 and TRBJ1-2; 8 nucleotides agree with TRBD1. Trimming removed 2 bases from V and 4 bases from J; junction bases left unmatched: 3. The CDR3 has 14 residues. CDR3 coding DNA: TGTGCCAGCAGTTTAAACACAGGGGGCTATGGCTACACCTTC. As protein: CASSLNTGGYGYTF.

This clonotype has only a few counts. This sequence joins TRBV10-2 and TRBJ2-5, with 7 bases that match TRBD2. V shed 8 bases and J 5 bases; nucleotides not matched to a gene: 11. The CDR3 is made up of 14 amino acids. CDR1 and CDR2 (germline): WSHSY, SAAADI. The CDR3 protein is CASRAGRGAETQYF. CDR3 in DNA: TGCGCCAGCCGGGCTGGGAGGGGAGCGGAGACCCAGTACTTC.

The rearrangement uses TRBV20-1 and TRBJ2-7; 10 bases fit TRBD1. From germline, CDR1 is DFQATT and CDR2 SNEGSKA (reference sequence). The CDR3 loop spans 16 amino acids. Trimming at V came to 4 bases and at J to 3 bases, leaving 12 bases not matched to a gene. The CDR3 region is CSATGTGAPLGYEQYF. CDR3 nucleotide sequence: TGCAGTGCTACAGGGACAGGGGCCCCCCTGGGCTACGAGCAGTACTTC.

The J gene is TRBJ2-4, the V gene TRBV28, with 10 bases identical to TRBD2. The CDR3 contains 16 residues. The germline V gene encodes CDR1 MDHEN and CDR2 SYDVKM. Unmatched junction bases numbered 8, after V lost 1 base and J lost 8 bases. The CDR3 DNA sequence: TGTGCCAGCAGTTTATATCGCCTAGCGGGAGCAGACATTCAGTACTTC. Translating it yields CASSLYRLAGADIQYF. The variable domain in full, completed from reference TRBV28 and TRBJ2-4, reads DVKVTQSSRYLVKRTGEKVFLECVQDMDHENMFWYRQDPGLGLRLIYFSYDVKMKEKGDIPEGYSVSREKKERFSLILESASTNQTSMYLCASSLYRLAGADIQYFGAGTRLSVL.

The J gene is TRBJ2-2, the V gene TRBV12-3 or TRBV12-4; D is uncertain. Trimming stripped 8 bases from V and 6 bases from J, with 13 bases between. CDR3 length: 13 residues. The CDR3 nucleotides are TGTGCCAGCCGCTCGGACGGGCCCGGGGAGCTGTTTTTT. It is translated as CASRSDGPGELFF.

This clonotype appeared once. The chain uses TRBV6-1 and TRBJ2-7; 10 bases agree with TRBD2. From germline, CDR1 is MNHNS and CDR2 SASEGT. CDR3 length: 15 residues. J lost 4 bases, V lost 6 bases, and 9 bases had no gene match. CDR3 residues: CASSSTSGMRYEQYF. The CDR3 nucleotides are TGTGCCAGCAGCTCCACTAGCGGGATGAGGTACGAGCAGTACTTC.

V is TRBV6-2 or TRBV6-3 and J is TRBJ2-7; 10 bases line up with TRBD2. After removal of 5 bases from V and 2 bases from J, the junction contained 9 bases not matched to a gene. The CDR3 has 16 amino acids. Germline lookup yields CDR1 MNHEY and CDR2 SVGEGT. CDR3 DNA sequence: TGTGCCAGCAGTCCGTTAGCGGGAGGTCCCACCTACGAGCAGTACTTC. Amino acids: CASSPLAGGPTYEQYF.

This clonotype was detected only a few times. The chain links TRBV20-1 to TRBJ2-7; no definite D call. Germline V CDR1 and CDR2: DFQATT, SNEGSKA (reference sequence). V gave up 3 bases and J gave up 3 bases, with 9 bases separating them. The length of the CDR3 is 12 residues. The CDR3 bases are TGCAGTGCTAGGTTTGTCAGCTACGAGCAGTACTTC. Protein product: CSARFVSYEQYF.

Only a few counts were recorded for this clonotype. The chain is built from TRBV6-1 and TRBJ2-7; the D gene is possibly TRBD1 (5 bases). CDR1 MNHNS and CDR2 SASEGT come from the germline V gene. V was clipped by 6 bases and J by 0 bases, with 12 bases between them. There are 14 residues in the CDR3. The CDR3 is CASRRRVSSYEQYF. In nucleotides, the CDR3 is TGTGCCAGCAGACGCAGGGTCAGCTCCTACGAGCAGTACTTC.

This clonotype was seen a handful of times. The chain is built from TRBV4-2 and TRBJ2-6; D is uncertain. Germline-derived CDR1 and CDR2 are LGHNA and YNFKEQ. V lost 4 bases and J lost 2, with 18 bases in between. The length of the CDR3 is 18 residues. The CDR3 loop is CASSLQPLTGAGANVLTF. The CDR3, as DNA: TGTGCCAGCAGCCTACAACCCTTAACTGGGGCTGGGGCCAACGTCCTGACTTTC.

This rearrangement joins TRBV27 to TRBJ1-1; weak D call: TRBD1 (6 bases). The V gene's germline CDR1 is MNHEY and CDR2 SMNVEV (reference sequence). V lost 2 bases and J lost 1, with 11 bases in between. The CDR3 runs 15 residues. CDR3 DNA: TGTGCCAGCAGTTTAAGTTCCAGGGGGAACACTGAAGCTTTCTTT. Its translation: CASSLSSRGNTEAFF.

The table lists this clonotype with a few counts. This chain connects TRBV5-1 to TRBJ2-3; the D call may be TRBD1 or TRBD2 (5 bases each). Trimming removed 4 bases at V and 7 bases at J, with 19 bases between. This CDR3 is built from 15 residues. Looked up from germline, CDR1 is SGHRS and CDR2 is YFSETQ. Here the CDR3 reads CASSGTPGPRNTQYF. The CDR3 nucleotides are TGCGCCAGCAGCGGAACTCCGGGGCCCCGAAATACGCAGTATTTT.

This clonotype was seen more than once but under ten times. The chain is built from TRBV7-9 and TRBJ2-7; D is unclear. V gave up 5 bases and J gave up 3 bases, with 11 bases separating them. This CDR3 is 13 amino acids long. Germline CDR1 reads SEHNR; CDR2 reads FQNEAQ (reference sequence). The CDR3 DNA follows: TGTGCCAGCAGCCAACCCTACCGCTACGAGCAGTACTTC. It encodes CASSQPYRYEQYF.